This T cell receptor (beta chain) is drawn from a study of cytomegalovirus exposure and HLA in healthy donors. Study overall: A subsequent analysis reported that the 120 or so validation repertoires were produced on the same platform that had also been used for the roughly 670 first-cohort repertoires.

Among the 110 or so subjects of the validation cohort, separate from the roughly 730-subject first cohort, were the donors. For this clone: What it binds is unknown.

Germline V gene sequence: CDR1 MNHEY, CDR2 SMNVEV (reference sequence). This CDR3 spans 17 amino acids. Trimming removed 4 bases from V and 0 bases from J; junction bases left unmatched: 10. Broader study findings: Published work reported that the classifier diagnosed cytomegalovirus status with high specificity and sensitivity. Among the CMV-associated chains, a few were confirmed in vitro as specific for CMV antigens.

Generated by immunoSEQ multiplex PCR, the TCRdb table keeps only in-frame clones and is missing some. Seen here are about 120,000 clones, around nine tenths observed once, and the top ten hold approximately 2%. This sequence originates from a young woman in good health and CMV-seronegative. This sequence joins TRBV27 and TRBJ1-2; TRBD1 agrees at 8 bases. Sequencing was carried out using PBMCs. This chain's CDR3 is CASSSRGHSPSNYGYTF. For the CDR3, the DNA is TGTGCCAGCAGTTCCAGGGGGCATTCCCCCTCTAACTATGGCTACACCTTC.